The 19 T cell receptor beta chains below were found in one sample sequenced in a study of blood T cell repertoires in COVID-19. Clones were read by immunoSEQ multiplex PCR, and TCRdb kept only the in-frame ones, dropping some. The sample shows 99,000 or so clones, 80% to 90% of them seen only once. Sequencing was performed on peripheral blood. Every receptor here comes from a man in his forties or fifties with acute or convalescent COVID-19.

This chain links TRBV24-1 with TRBJ2-1, with 9 bases identical to TRBD2. V lost 4 bases, J lost 3 bases, and 6 bases stayed unmatched. This CDR3 region has 16 residues. CDR1 and CDR2 from the germline V gene are KGHDR and SFDVKD. The chain's CDR3 is CATSDLTSGLYNEQFF. CDR3 nucleotides: TGTGCCACCAGTGACCTTACTAGCGGGCTCTACAATGAGCAGTTCTTC.

This rearrangement joins TRBV5-1 to TRBJ2-5, with a possible D match to TRBD1 (5 bases). V lost 1 base to trimming and J lost 5 bases, with 15 bases between them. The V gene's germline CDR1 is SGHRS and CDR2 YFSETQ. This CDR3 comprises 15 residues. The CDR3, as DNA: TGCGCCAGCAGCTTGACAGGTCTGGTCAGGGAGACCCAGTACTTC. Amino acids: CASSLTGLVRETQYF.

CDR3: CASSKLRDQPQHF. DNA of the CDR3: TGTGCCAGCAGCAAACTCAGGGATCAGCCCCAGCATTTT. The rearrangement joins TRBV7-2 to TRBJ1-5; D may be TRBD1 (5 bases). V was shortened by 5 bases and J by 5 bases, with 10 bases between the two germline ends. The CDR3 has 13 residues. Per germline, CDR1 SGHTA and CDR2 FQGNSA.

The CDR3 DNA reads as TGTGCCAGCAGTTTATCTGGCAGGGGGATGGATACGCAGTATTTT. As protein: CASSLSGRGMDTQYF. The chain links TRBV28 to TRBJ2-3; TRBD1 aligns across 7 bases. The CDR3 contains 15 residues. Trimming cost V 1 base and J 6 bases; bases outside gene matches: 7. Germline V CDR1 and CDR2: MDHEN, SYDVKM.

This clone has a single count. The chain couples TRBV7-9 to TRBJ1-2, with 7 nucleotides matching TRBD1. The V gene's germline CDR1 is SEHNR and CDR2 FQNEAQ (reference sequence). V dropped 5 bases and J dropped 10; count of bases not matched to a gene: 13. CDR3 length equals 14 residues. The CDR3 bases are TGTGCCAGCAGCCCTCCGAGACAGGGTGGTTCCTACACCTTC. Translating gives CASSPPRQGGSYTF. Full variable domain (remainder filled in from reference TRBV7-9 and TRBJ1-2): DTGVSQNPRHKITKRGQNVTFRCDPISEHNRLYWYRQTLGQGPEFLTYFQNEAQLEKSRLLSDRFSAERPKGSFSTLEIQRTEQGDSAMYLCASSPPRQGGSYTFGSGTRLTVV.

This chain uses TRBV5-1 with TRBJ2-1; a weak D match, TRBD2 (6 bases). Germline V gene sequence: CDR1 SGHRS, CDR2 YFSETQ. Deletions cut 3 bases from V and 4 bases from J, with 11 bases between. This CDR3 is built from 14 residues. In nucleotides, the CDR3 is TGCGCCAGCAGCTCGGGACTGAATTACAATGAGCAGTTCTTC. Translation: CASSSGLNYNEQFF.

The rearrangement joins TRBV10-3 to TRBJ2-7, with D possibly being TRBD1 (5 bases). The germline V gene encodes CDR1 ENHRY and CDR2 SYGVKD. The CDR3 spans 13 residues. Trimming pared 4 bases from V and 1 base from J, leaving 8 bases between. CDR3 bases: TGTGCCATCAGTGGACAGACTTCCTACGAGCAGTACTTC. Amino acid sequence: CAISGQTSYEQYF.

The J gene is TRBJ2-7, the V gene TRBV11-2; 10 bases agree with TRBD2. The V gene's germline CDR1 is SGHAT and CDR2 FQNNGV. Trimming took 3 bases from V and 0 from J; bases not matched to a gene: 2. The CDR3 length is 15 residues. The DNA of the CDR3 is TGTGCCAGCAGCTTGGAGCGGGAGGGCTCCTACGAGCAGTACTTC. This codes for CASSLEREGSYEQYF.

This sequence joins TRBV21-1 and TRBJ1-2. TRBV21-1 is tagged as a pseudogene. The CDR3 spans 15 residues. In DNA, the CDR3 is TGTGCCAGCAGCTCCGGGCGGGGAGCTAACTATGGCTACACCTTC. Amino acid sequence: CASSSGRGANYGYTF.

V usage is TRBV6-5 and J usage is TRBJ1-3; a possible D gene is TRBD1 (6 bases). The length of the CDR3 is 15 residues. The V and J ends lost 6 bases and 0 bases respectively, with 12 bases between them. The germline CDR1 and CDR2 sequences are MNHEY and SVGAGI. This CDR3 reads CASRRTGSSGNTIYF. The CDR3 region has the DNA TGTGCCAGCAGACGAACAGGGAGCTCTGGAAACACCATATATTTT.

The rearrangement links TRBV3-1 (or the pseudogene TRBV3-2) to TRBJ1-2, with 8 bases matching TRBD1. CDR3 length: 14 residues. Germline V gene data show CDR1 as LGHDT and CDR2 as YNNKEL (reference sequence). With V trimmed by 2 bases and J by 8 bases, 7 bases remained unmatched. The CDR3 DNA is TGTGCCAGCAGCCAACGAGACAGGGGTAGGGGCTACACCTTC. It translates to CASSQRDRGRGYTF.

This clone has a count of ten or more. This rearrangement joins TRBV7-2 to TRBJ2-1; 9 bases align to TRBD2. CDR3 size: 16 residues. Germline V gene lookup returns CDR1 SGHTA and CDR2 FQGNSA. V shed 4 bases and J 2 bases; nucleotides not matched to a gene: 6. CDR3 coding DNA: TGTGCCAGCAGCTGGACTAGCGCGGGTACCTACAATGAGCAGTTCTTC. Translation gives CASSWTSAGTYNEQFF.

This rearrangement joins TRBV24-1 to TRBJ2-3; TRBD2 agrees at 7 bases. The V gene's germline CDR1 is KGHDR and CDR2 SFDVKD. Losses at the gene ends were 5 bases for V and 10 bases for J; bases not matched to a gene: 8. The CDR3 is made up of 13 amino acids. The CDR3 sequence: CATSGVLANAQYF. CDR3 bases: TGTGCCACCAGTGGCGTACTAGCGAATGCGCAGTATTTT.

Only a few counts were recorded for this clone. The V gene is TRBV10-3, the J gene TRBJ1-2; the D gene is possibly TRBD1 (5 bases). CDR3 length: 13 amino acids. Germline V CDR1 and CDR2: ENHRY, SYGVKD. Deletions cut 6 bases from V and 7 bases from J, with 15 bases between. CDR3 in amino acids: CAISGTRGGGYTF. Written as DNA, the CDR3 is TGTGCCATCAGCGGGACTAGGGGCGGTGGCTACACCTTC.

The V and J genes are TRBV28 and TRBJ2-5; 10 positions agree with TRBD2. The CDR3 sequence is 16 residues long. Trimming removed 1 base from V and 1 base from J; junction bases left unmatched: 3. The germline CDR1 and CDR2 sequences are MDHEN and SYDVKM. The CDR3 reads CASSLSSGRGQETQYF. DNA of the CDR3: TGTGCCAGCAGTTTATCTAGCGGGAGAGGCCAAGAGACCCAGTACTTC.

CDR3 coding DNA: TGCGCCAGCAGACGGGACAGGGCCGATGAGCAGTTCTTC. Amino acid sequence: CASRRDRADEQFF. The V gene is TRBV5-1, the J gene TRBJ2-1; TRBD1 matches at 9 bases. J was trimmed by 8 bases and V by 5 bases; bases with no gene match: 5. Germline loops: CDR1 SGHRS, CDR2 YFSETQ. The CDR3 is 13 amino acids.

V gene TRBV7-9 combines with J gene TRBJ2-7; D not resolved. This CDR3 comprises 12 residues. Trimming took off 4 bases at V and 2 bases at J, with 6 bases between the two ends. Germline V lookup: CDR1 SEHNR, CDR2 FQNEAQ (reference sequence). The CDR3 region is CASSYITYEQYF. In DNA, the CDR3 is TGTGCCAGCAGCTACATAACCTACGAGCAGTACTTC.

The chain couples TRBV5-4 to TRBJ2-2, with 9 nucleotides matching TRBD2. The V and J ends lost 3 bases and 0 bases, in that order; junction bases with no gene match: 6. The V gene's germline CDR1 is SGHNT and CDR2 YYREEE (reference sequence). This CDR3 is 17 amino acids long. The CDR3 reads CASSSQTSGPNTGELFF. CDR3 bases: TGTGCCAGCAGCTCCCAGACTAGCGGCCCGAACACCGGGGAGCTGTTTTTT.

The chain employs TRBV27 and TRBJ2-2; 10 bases agree with TRBD2. Trimming removed 3 bases from V and 0 bases from J; junction bases left unmatched: 1. The CDR3 sequence is 16 residues long. Germline values: CDR1 MNHEY, CDR2 SMNVEV (reference sequence). The CDR3 coding sequence is TGTGCCAGCAGTTTCCTAGCGGGGGCGAACACCGGGGAGCTGTTTTTT. This translates into CASSFLAGANTGELFF.